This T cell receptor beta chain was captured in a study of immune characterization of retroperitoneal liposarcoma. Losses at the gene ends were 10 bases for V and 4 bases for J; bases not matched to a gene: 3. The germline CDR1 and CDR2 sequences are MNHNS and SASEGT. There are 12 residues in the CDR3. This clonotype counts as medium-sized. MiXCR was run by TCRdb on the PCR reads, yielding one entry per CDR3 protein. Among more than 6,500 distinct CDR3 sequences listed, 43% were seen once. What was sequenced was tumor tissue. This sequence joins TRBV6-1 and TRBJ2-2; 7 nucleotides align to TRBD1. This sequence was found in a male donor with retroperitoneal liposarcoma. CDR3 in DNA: TGTGCCACCCGGGACAGCACCGGGGAGCTGTTTTTT. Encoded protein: CATRDSTGELFF.